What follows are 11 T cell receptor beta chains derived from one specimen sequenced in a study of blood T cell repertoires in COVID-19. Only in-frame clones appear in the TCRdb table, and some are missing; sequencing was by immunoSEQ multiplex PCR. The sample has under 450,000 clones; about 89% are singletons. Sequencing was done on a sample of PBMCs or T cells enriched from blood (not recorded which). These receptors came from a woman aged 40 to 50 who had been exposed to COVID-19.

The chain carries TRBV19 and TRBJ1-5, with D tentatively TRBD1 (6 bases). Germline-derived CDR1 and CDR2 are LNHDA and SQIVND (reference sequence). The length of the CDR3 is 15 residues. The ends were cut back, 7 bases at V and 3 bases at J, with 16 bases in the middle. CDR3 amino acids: CASNRVSGANQPQHF. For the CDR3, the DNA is TGTGCCAGTAACAGGGTGAGTGGTGCCAATCAGCCCCAGCATTTT.

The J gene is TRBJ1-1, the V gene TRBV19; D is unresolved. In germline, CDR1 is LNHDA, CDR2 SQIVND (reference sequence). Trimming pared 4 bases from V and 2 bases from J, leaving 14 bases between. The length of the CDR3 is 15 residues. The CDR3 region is CASSRERRSNTEAFF. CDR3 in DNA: TGTGCCAGTAGTAGAGAGCGGAGGTCTAACACTGAAGCTTTCTTT. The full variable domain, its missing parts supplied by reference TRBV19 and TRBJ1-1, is DGGITQSPKYLFRKEGQNVTLSCEQNLNHDAMYWYRQDPGQGLRLIYYSQIVNDFQKGDIAEGYSVSREKKESFPLTVTSAQKNPTAFYLCASSRERRSNTEAFFGQGTRLTVV.

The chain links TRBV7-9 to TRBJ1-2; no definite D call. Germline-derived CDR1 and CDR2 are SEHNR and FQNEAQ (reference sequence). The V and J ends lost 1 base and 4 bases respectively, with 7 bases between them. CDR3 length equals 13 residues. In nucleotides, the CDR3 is TGTGCCAGCAGCTTAGACAGCCTCTATGGCTACACCTTC. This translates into CASSLDSLYGYTF.

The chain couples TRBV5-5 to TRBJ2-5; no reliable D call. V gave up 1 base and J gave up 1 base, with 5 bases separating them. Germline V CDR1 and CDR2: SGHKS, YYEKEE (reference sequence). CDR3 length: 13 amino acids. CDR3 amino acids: CASSLSSQETQYF. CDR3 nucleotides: TGTGCCAGCAGCTTGTCCAGCCAAGAGACCCAGTACTTC.

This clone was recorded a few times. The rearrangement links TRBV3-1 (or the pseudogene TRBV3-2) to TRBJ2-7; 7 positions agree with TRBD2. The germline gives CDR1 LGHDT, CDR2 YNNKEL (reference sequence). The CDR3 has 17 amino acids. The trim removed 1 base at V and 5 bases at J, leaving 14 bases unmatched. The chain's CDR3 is CASSQVPAGPLSNEQYF. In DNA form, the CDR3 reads TGTGCCAGCAGCCAAGTCCCAGCGGGGCCCCTATCGAACGAGCAGTACTTC.

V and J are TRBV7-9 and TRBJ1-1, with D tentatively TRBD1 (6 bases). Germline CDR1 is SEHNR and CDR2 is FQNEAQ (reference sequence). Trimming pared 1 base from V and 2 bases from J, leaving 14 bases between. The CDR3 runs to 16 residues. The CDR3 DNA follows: TGTGCCAGCAGCTTAGGCCCGGACAGATACAACACTGAAGCTTTCTTT. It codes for CASSLGPDRYNTEAFF.

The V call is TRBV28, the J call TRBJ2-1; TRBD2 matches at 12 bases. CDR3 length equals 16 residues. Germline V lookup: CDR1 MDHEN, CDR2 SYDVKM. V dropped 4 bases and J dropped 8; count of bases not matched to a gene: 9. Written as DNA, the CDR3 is TGTGCCAGCAGTTCCCGACTAGCGGGAGCCCTAGATGAGCAGTTCTTC. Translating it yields CASSSRLAGALDEQFF.

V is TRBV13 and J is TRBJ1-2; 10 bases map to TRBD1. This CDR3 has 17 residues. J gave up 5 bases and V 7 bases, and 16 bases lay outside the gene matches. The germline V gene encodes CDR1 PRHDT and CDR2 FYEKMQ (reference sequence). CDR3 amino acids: CASKRGTGVPRGYGYTF. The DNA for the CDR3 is TGTGCCAGCAAGCGGGGGACAGGGGTCCCTCGGGGGTATGGCTACACCTTC.

This CDR3 reads CAIKSTSSHTDTQYF. CDR3 DNA: TGTGCCATCAAGTCGACTAGCAGCCACACAGATACGCAGTATTTT. J is TRBJ2-3 and V is TRBV10-3; 7 positions match TRBD2. From germline, CDR1 is ENHRY and CDR2 SYGVKD. The junction had 9 bases not matched to a gene; V was cut back by 7 bases and J by 2 bases. The length of the CDR3 is 15 residues.

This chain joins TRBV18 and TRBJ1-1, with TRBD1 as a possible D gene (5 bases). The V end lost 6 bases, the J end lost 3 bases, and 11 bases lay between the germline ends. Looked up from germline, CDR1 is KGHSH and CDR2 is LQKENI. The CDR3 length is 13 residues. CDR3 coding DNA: TGTGCCAGCTCCAAGGGGAGGGACACTGAAGCTTTCTTT. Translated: CASSKGRDTEAFF.

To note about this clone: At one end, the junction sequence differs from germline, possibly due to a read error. The CDR3, as DNA: TGCGGTCTCGCACCAGCCAGGGGGCACGGCTACACCTTC. Translating gives CGLAPARGHGYTF. The chain uses TRBV7-9 and TRBJ1-2, with 8 bases matching TRBD1. Germline loops: CDR1 SEHNR, CDR2 FQNEAQ (reference sequence). The CDR3 extends over 13 amino acids.